Shown below are 2 T cell receptor beta chains from a single sample sequenced in a study of beta chain features in type 1 diabetes. Reverse transcribing all isolated RNA meant expressed TCRB transcripts were sequenced. The protocol was immunoSEQ multiplex PCR, while the TCRdb copy is restricted to in-frame clones and leaves out a portion. The repertoire holds hundreds of thousands of clones, with more than 12% as singletons. No cognate antigen is known for these TCRs. Study outcomes and limitations: The study found moderately but significantly shorter TCRB CDR3s in all four CD4+ subsets of Type 1 diabetes patients.

Input material: naive CD4+ T cells from blood. These receptors were taken from a man between 18 and 29 years old with type 1 diabetes.

The V and J genes are TRBV7-9 and TRBJ1-1, with a possible D match to TRBD1 (5 bases). The V end was cut by 1 base, the J end by 6 bases, with 15 bases between. The CDR3 consists of 15 residues. CDR1 SEHNR and CDR2 FQNEAQ come from the germline V gene (reference sequence). This CDR3 is CASSLEGGGLAEAFF. CDR3 bases: TGTGCCAGCAGCTTAGAAGGTGGGGGATTGGCTGAAGCTTTCTTT.

V usage is TRBV5-8 and J usage is TRBJ2-5; TRBD2 agrees at 11 bases. V shed 3 bases, J shed 2 bases, and the junction held 0 bases outside the gene matches. Per the germline V gene, CDR1 is SGHTS and CDR2 is YDEGEE. This CDR3 comprises 14 residues. CDR3 DNA sequence: TGTGCCAGCAGCTCTAGCGGGGGGCAAGAGACCCAGTACTTC. Its protein product is CASSSSGGQETQYF.